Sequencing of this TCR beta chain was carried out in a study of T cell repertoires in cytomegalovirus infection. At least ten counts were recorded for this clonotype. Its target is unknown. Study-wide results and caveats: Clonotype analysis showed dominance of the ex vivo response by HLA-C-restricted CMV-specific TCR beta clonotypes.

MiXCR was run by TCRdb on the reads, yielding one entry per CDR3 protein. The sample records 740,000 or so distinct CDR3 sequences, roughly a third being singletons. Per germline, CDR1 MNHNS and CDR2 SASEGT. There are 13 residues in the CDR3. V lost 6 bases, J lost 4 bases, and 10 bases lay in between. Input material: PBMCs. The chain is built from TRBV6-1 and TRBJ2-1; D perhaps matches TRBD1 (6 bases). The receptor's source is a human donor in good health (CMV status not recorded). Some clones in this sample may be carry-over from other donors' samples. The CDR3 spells CASRGDKYNEQFF. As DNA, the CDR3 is TGTGCCAGCAGAGGGGACAAGTACAATGAGCAGTTCTTC.